What follows is one TCR beta chain and its context. The target antigen is unknown. This record comes from a study of cytomegalovirus exposure and HLA in healthy donors. Overall study context: The 130 or so validation repertoires used a platform that matched the one used for the roughly 700 first-cohort repertoires, as a later analysis reported. Study results and limitations: According to a subsequent analysis, TCR clusters from the first cohort were inclined to appear together in the 130 or so validation repertoires. CMV antigen specificity of three CMV-associated chains was confirmed in vitro. The study designated fewer than 200 TCR beta chains cytomegalovirus-associated.

Clones were read by immunoSEQ multiplex PCR, and TCRdb kept only the in-frame ones, dropping some. Of about 260,000 clones listed, about 90% are singletons. This clonotype was sampled from a young woman in good health and CMV-seronegative. The source material was PBMCs.

CDR3 amino acids: CASSFMRSGSSLGDEQFF. The CDR3 DNA sequence: TGTGCCAGCAGTTTTATGCGATCGGGAAGTAGTCTGGGCGATGAGCAGTTCTTC. V gene TRBV28 combines with J gene TRBJ2-1; tentative D call: TRBD2 (5 bases). Germline V gene data show CDR1 as MDHEN and CDR2 as SYDVKM. CDR3 size: 18 residues. Trimming pared 3 bases from V and 8 bases from J, leaving 26 bases between.